Listed below are T cell receptor beta chains from one sample, sequenced in a study of T cell changes during pregnancy in multiple sclerosis. Sequencing used immunoSEQ multiplex PCR; TCRdb keeps in-frame clones, though not all of them. The repertoire includes over 65,000 clones, around 90% of them detected once, and around 1.8% sits in the top ten. The sequencing used peripheral blood, collected in the first trimester of pregnancy. The receptors shown here come from a female donor in good health, enrolled as a control in a pregnancy study. CDR3s include the opening cysteine and the closing phenylalanine or tryptophan. The order of the fields is D gene, V gene, CDR3 protein. A D gene is named only where the DNA matches it firmly.

>-|TRBV7-9
CASSLGVRRNSPLHF
>TRBD2|TRBV7-2
CASSPQSGGSSYEQYF
>-|TRBV20-1
CSAFPASEAFF
>TRBD2|TRBV25-1
CASGRGGETQYF
>TRBD1|TRBV6-6
CASQLAGTATYEQYF
>-|TRBV21-1
CASSSGTGTYNEQFF
>-|TRBV7-9
CASSSSDEKLFF
>-|TRBV2
CASRGVRLNTEAFF
>TRBD1|TRBV11-2
CASSTRDRVAYEQYF
>TRBD1|TRBV4-3
CASSREPGQGSDEQFF
>-|TRBV4-3
CASSLGGGTEAFF
>-|TRBV7-6
CASSLLGSTAIYEQYF
>TRBD1|TRBV6-1
CASTNRGSNQPQHF
>TRBD1|TRBV7-3
CASSLGPGTGDHEQYF
>-|TRBV27
CASSPPGSNYGYTF
>TRBD2|TRBV15
CATSRGPLLAGGRVNEQFF
>TRBD2|TRBV4-2
CASSQGVAGGQRSYNEQFF
>TRBD1|TRBV29-1
CSVSKGDRRSYEQYF
>TRBD2|TRBV9
CASSDGLAGYNEQFF
>-|TRBV4-3
CASSQDRGVEAFF
>-|TRBV2
CANSIEATGELFF
>-|TRBV28
CASSWGSARVYNSPLHF
>-|TRBV7-9
CASSFQRQGPAGYHNEQFF
>-|TRBV12-5
CASGTLDSKSPLHF
>-|TRBV27
CASSYEGGEDTIYF
>-|TRBV5-6
CASRLGSFRGYNSPLHF
>-|TRBV6-5
CASSYRDLSGELFF
>-|TRBV7-3
CASRAYYGYTF
>-|TRBV7-7
CASSLGGGAAETQYF
>-|TRBV21-1
CASSKGGVQNSPLHF
>-|TRBV18
CASSPSIMNTEAFF
>TRBD2|TRBV13
CASSLELAFDTQYF
>-|TRBV19
CASSIGPGYGYTF
>TRBD1|TRBV7-2
CASSRTGSGEQYF
>TRBD1|TRBV19
CATADRGGREQYF
>TRBD1|TRBV10-2
CASSETSFLWDSQETQYF
>-|TRBV7-3
CASSLMGAGTEAFF
>TRBD1|TRBV18
CASSPSRGQGSYNEQYF
>-|TRBV7-7
CASSHWGGQPQHF
>-|TRBV9
CASSVVSMDTQYF
>-|TRBV7-2
CASSLDSSLVQPQHF
>TRBD1|TRBV15
CATSRGQSNYGYTF
>-|TRBV9
CASSVGEGKPQHF